Listed below are T cell receptor beta chains from one sample, sequenced in a study of regulatory T cells in long-lasting Graves disease. TCRdb reanalysed the multiplex PCR reads using MiXCR and keeps one entry per CDR3 protein. The sample has 400,000 to 650,000 distinct CDR3 sequences; about 15% are singletons. These same records also appear under a second study, on T cells in Graves' hyperthyroidism and ophthalmopathy.

Sequencing used peripheral blood mononuclear cells (PBMCs), obtained at new diagnosis, from a patient treated with antithyroid drugs. These receptors all stem from a woman aged 40-65 years with Graves disease. The conserved cysteine and the conserved F or W are not part of the CDR3 here.

>TRBJ1-1|TRBV18
ASSPVLMNTEAF
>TRBJ1-6|TRBV2
ASIQGQLNSPLH
>TRBJ1-4|TRBV10-3
AISGGQSEKLF
>TRBJ2-7|TRBV12-3/TRBV12-4
ASPRGSSYEQY
>TRBJ2-5|TRBV7-9
ASSLSLAQETQY
>TRBJ2-2|TRBV5-1
ASSPTPGTISTGELF
>TRBJ2-7|TRBV3-1
ASSQELAGGHEQY
>TRBJ2-5|TRBV11-2
ASSLGREETQY
>TRBJ2-5|TRBV12-3/TRBV12-4
ASSPPAGRSDQETQY
>TRBJ2-3|TRBV6-2/TRBV6-3
ASSSRDSGGTDTQY
>TRBJ1-4|TRBV12-3/TRBV12-4
ASSQTGNREKLF
>TRBJ1-4|TRBV7-9
ASSSLRSPNEKLF
>TRBJ2-1|TRBV6-2/TRBV6-3
ASSYSITSGAYNEQF
>TRBJ1-5|TRBV20-1
SAGRGGTSNQPQH
>TRBJ1-1|TRBV9
ASSVATAYTEAF
>TRBJ1-2|TRBV3-1
ASSPDRGGYT
>TRBJ2-5|TRBV29-1
SAGRQAQETQY
>TRBJ1-2|TRBV7-8
ASSLPGQGGFVGYT
>TRBJ2-3|TRBV3-1
ASSPGQGAGTQY
>TRBJ1-1|TRBV19
ASSITGTEAF
>TRBJ1-1|TRBV6-1
ASTPGGYVTEAF
>TRBJ1-2|TRBV12-3/TRBV12-4
ASSQTSQDYGYT
>TRBJ2-1|TRBV19
ASSIVASGGTEQF
>TRBJ1-1|TRBV3-1
ASSQEEGSTEAF
>TRBJ1-1|TRBV20-1
SANPPGGTEAF
>TRBJ2-7|TRBV19
ASSIGRQGGLEQY
>TRBJ1-5|TRBV7-9
ASSSGDLAHQPQH
>TRBJ1-2|TRBV12-3/TRBV12-4
ASSRDRGRGYT
>TRBJ2-4|TRBV6-4
ASSVYSEYKLAKNIQY
>TRBJ2-6|TRBV10-3
AISDVVSGANVLT
>TRBJ2-7|TRBV11-2
ASSSRRGANEQY